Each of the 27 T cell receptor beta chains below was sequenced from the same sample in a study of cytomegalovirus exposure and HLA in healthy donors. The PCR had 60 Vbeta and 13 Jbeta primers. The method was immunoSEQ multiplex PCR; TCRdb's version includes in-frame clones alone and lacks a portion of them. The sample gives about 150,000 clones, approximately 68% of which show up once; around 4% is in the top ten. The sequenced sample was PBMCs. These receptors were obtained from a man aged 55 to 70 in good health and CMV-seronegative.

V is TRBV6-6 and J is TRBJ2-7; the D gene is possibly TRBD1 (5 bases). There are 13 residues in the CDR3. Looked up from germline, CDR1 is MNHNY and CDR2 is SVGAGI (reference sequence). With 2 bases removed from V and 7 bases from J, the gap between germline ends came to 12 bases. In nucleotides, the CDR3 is TGTGCCAGCAGTTACGGGGCGTTAGGGGAGCAGTACTTC. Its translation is CASSYGALGEQYF.

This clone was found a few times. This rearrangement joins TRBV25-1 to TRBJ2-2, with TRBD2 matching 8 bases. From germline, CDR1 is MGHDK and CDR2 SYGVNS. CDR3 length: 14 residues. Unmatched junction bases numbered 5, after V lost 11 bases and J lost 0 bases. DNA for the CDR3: TGTGCCTCCACTAGCGGCACGAACACCGGGGAGCTGTTTTTT. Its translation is CASTSGTNTGELFF.

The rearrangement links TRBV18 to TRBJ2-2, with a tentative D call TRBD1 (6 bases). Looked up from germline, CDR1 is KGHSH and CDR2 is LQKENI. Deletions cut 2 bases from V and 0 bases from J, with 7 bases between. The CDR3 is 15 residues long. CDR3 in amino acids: CASSPGTTNTGELFF. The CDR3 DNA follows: TGTGCCAGCTCACCAGGGACAACGAACACCGGGGAGCTGTTTTTT.

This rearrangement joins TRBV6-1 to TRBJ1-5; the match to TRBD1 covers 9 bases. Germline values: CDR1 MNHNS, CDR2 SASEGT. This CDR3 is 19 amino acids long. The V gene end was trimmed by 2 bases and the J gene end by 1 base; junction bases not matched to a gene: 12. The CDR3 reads CASSEFAGTGLLSNQPQHF. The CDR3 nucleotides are TGTGCCAGCAGTGAATTCGCGGGGACAGGGCTGTTGAGCAATCAGCCCCAGCATTTT.

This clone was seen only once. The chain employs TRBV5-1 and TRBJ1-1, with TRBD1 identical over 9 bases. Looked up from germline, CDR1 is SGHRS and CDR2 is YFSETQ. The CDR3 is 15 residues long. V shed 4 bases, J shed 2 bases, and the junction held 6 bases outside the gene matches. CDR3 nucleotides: TGCGCCAGCAGCCCCTTTACAGGGGGCAACACTGAAGCTTTCTTT. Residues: CASSPFTGGNTEAFF. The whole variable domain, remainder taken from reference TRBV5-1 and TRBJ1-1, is KAGVTQTPRYLIKTRGQQVTLSCSPISGHRSVSWYQQTPGQGLQFLFEYFSETQRNKGNFPGRFSGRQFSNSRSEMNVSTLELGDSALYLCASSPFTGGNTEAFFGQGTRLTVV.

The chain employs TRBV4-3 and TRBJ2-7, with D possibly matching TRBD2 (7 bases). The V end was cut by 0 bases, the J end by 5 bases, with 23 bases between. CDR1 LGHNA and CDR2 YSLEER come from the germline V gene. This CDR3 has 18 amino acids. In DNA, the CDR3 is TGCGCCAGCAGCCAAGATCGACGACAGATTAGGGGGGGTAACGAGCAGTACTTC. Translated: CASSQDRRQIRGGNEQYF.

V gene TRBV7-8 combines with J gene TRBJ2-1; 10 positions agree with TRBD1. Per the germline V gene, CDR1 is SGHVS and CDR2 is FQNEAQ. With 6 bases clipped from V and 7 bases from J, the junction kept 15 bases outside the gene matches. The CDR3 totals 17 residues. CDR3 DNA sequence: TGTGCCAGCAGAGGCGGAAAGGGACAGGGGTCGGATAATGAGCAGTTCTTC. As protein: CASRGGKGQGSDNEQFF.

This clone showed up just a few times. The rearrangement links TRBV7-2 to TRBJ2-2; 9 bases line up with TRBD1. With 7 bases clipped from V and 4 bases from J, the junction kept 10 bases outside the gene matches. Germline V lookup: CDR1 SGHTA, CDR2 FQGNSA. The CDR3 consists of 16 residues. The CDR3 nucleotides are TGTGCCAGCAAAATCCGCGGACAGGGGTCCACCGGGGAGCTGTTTTTT. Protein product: CASKIRGQGSTGELFF.

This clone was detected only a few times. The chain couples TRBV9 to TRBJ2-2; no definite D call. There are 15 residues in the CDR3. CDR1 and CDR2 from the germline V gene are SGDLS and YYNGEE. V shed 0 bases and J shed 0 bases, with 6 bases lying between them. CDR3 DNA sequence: TGTGCCAGCAGCGTAGATGGAGCGAACACCGGGGAGCTGTTTTTT. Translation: CASSVDGANTGELFF. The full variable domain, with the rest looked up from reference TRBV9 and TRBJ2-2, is DSGVTQTPKHLITATGQRVTLRCSPRSGDLSVYWYQQSLDQGLQFLIQYYNGEERAKGNILERFSAQQFPDLHSELNLSSLELGDSALYFCASSVDGANTGELFFGEGSRLTVL.

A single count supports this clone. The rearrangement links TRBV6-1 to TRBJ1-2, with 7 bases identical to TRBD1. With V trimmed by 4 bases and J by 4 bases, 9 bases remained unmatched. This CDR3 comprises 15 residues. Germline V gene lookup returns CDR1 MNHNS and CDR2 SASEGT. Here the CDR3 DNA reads TGTGCCAGCAGTGTCGACAGGGAAGGGGGCTATGGCTACACCTTC. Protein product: CASSVDREGGYGYTF.

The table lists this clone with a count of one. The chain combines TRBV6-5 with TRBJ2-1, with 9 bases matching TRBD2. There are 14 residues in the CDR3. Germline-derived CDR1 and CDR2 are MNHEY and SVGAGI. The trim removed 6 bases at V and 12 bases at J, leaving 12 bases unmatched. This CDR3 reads CASRPSGTSFGQFF. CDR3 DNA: TGTGCCAGCAGACCATCCGGGACTAGCTTCGGGCAGTTCTTC.

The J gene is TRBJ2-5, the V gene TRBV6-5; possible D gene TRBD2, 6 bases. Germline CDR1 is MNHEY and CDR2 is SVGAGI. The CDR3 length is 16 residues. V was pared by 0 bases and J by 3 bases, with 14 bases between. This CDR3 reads CASSYSTGVGEETQYF. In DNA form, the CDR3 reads TGTGCCAGCAGTTACTCGACGGGGGTAGGGGAAGAGACCCAGTACTTC.

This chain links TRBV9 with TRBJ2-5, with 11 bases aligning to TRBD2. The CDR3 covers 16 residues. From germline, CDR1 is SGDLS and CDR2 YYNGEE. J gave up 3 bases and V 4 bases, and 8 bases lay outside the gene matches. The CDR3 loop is CASSQTSGRGEETQYF. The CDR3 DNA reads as TGTGCCAGCAGCCAAACTAGCGGGAGAGGAGAAGAGACCCAGTACTTC.

The CDR3 DNA follows: TGTGCCAGCAGCCAAACAGGGGGCCAACTCTATGGCTACACCTTC. This encodes CASSQTGGQLYGYTF. V usage is TRBV7-3 and J usage is TRBJ1-2; 9 bases are shared with TRBD1. The CDR3 has 15 amino acids. In germline, CDR1 is SGHTA, CDR2 FQGTGA. Trimming took 5 bases from V and 4 from J; bases not matched to a gene: 8. The entire variable domain, with the rest obtained from reference TRBV7-3 and TRBJ1-2, is as follows: GAGVSQTPSNKVTEKGKYVELRCDPISGHTALYWYRQSLGQGPEFLIYFQGTGAADDSGLPNDRFFAVRPEGSVSTLKIQRTERGDSAVYLCASSQTGGQLYGYTFGSGTRLTVV.

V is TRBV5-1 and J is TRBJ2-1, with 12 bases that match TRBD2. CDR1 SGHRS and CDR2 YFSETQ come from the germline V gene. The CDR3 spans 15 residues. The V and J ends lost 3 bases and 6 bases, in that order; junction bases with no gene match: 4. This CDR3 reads CASSWRTSGTNEQFF. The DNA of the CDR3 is TGCGCCAGCAGCTGGCGGACTAGCGGGACCAATGAGCAGTTCTTC.

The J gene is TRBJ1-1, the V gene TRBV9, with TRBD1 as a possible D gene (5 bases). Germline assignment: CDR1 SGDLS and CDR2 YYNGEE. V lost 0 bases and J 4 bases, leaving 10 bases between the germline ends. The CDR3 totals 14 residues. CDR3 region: CASSVALGPTEAFF. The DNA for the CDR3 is TGTGCCAGCAGCGTAGCTTTGGGGCCCACTGAAGCTTTCTTT. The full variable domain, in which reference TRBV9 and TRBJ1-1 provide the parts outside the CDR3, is DSGVTQTPKHLITATGQRVTLRCSPRSGDLSVYWYQQSLDQGLQFLIQYYNGEERAKGNILERFSAQQFPDLHSELNLSSLELGDSALYFCASSVALGPTEAFFGQGTRLTVV.

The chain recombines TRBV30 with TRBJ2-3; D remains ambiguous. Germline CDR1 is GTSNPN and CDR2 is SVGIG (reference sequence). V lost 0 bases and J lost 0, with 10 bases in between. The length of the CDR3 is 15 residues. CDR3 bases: TGTGCCTGGAGTGTACGAGGAATCAGCACAGATACGCAGTATTTT. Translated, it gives CAWSVRGISTDTQYF.

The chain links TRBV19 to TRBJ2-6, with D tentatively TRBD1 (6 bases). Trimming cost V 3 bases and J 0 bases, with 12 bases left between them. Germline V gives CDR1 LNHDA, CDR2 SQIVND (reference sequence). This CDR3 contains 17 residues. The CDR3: CASSMGRTASGANVLTF. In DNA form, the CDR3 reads TGTGCCAGTAGTATGGGGCGGACAGCCTCTGGGGCCAACGTCCTGACTTTC.

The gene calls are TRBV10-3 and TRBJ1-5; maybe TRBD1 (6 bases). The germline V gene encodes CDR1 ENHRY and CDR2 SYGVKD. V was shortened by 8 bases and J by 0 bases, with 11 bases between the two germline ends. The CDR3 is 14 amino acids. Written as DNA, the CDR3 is TGTGCCATCCGACAGGCGAATAGCAATCAGCCCCAGCATTTT. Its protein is CAIRQANSNQPQHF.

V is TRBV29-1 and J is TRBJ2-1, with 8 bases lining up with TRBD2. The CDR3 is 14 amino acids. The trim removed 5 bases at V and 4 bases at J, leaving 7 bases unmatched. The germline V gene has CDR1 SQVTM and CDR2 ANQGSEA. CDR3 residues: CSVTQLAGYNEQFF. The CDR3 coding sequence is TGCAGCGTTACCCAGCTAGCGGGTTACAATGAGCAGTTCTTC.

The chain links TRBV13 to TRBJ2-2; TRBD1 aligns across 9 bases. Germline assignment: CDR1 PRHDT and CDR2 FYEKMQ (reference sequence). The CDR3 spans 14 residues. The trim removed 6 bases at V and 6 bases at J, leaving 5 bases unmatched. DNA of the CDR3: TGTGCCAGCAGACCACAGGGGGCCCCCGGGGAGCTGTTTTTT. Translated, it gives CASRPQGAPGELFF.

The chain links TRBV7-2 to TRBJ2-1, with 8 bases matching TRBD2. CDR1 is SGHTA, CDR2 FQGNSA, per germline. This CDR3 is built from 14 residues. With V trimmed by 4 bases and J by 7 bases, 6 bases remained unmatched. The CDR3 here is CASSYSGRGNEQFF. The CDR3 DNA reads TGTGCCAGCAGCTACAGCGGGAGAGGGAATGAGCAGTTCTTC.

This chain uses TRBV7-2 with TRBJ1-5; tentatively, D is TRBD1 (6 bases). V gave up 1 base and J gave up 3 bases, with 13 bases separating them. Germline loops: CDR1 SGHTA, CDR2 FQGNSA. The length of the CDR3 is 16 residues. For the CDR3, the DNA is TGTGCCAGCAGCTTAGTATCGACAGGAGACAATCAGCCCCAGCATTTT. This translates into CASSLVSTGDNQPQHF.

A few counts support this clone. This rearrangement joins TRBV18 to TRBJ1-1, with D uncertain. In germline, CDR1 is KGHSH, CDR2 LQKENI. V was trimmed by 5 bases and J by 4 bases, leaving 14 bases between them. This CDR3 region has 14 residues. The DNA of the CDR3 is TGTGCCAGCTCAACGGGGAAGGGTACCACTGAAGCTTTCTTT. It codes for CASSTGKGTTEAFF.

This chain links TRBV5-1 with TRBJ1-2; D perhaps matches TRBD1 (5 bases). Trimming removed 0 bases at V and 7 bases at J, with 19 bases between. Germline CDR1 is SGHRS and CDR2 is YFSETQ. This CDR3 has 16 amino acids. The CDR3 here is CASSLVTTAGPSGYTF. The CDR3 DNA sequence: TGCGCCAGCAGCTTGGTTACGACAGCTGGGCCTAGTGGCTACACCTTC.

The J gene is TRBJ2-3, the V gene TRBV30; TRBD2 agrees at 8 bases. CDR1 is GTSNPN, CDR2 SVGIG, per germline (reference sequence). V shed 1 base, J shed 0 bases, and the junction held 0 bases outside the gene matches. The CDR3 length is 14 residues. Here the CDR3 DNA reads TGTGCCTGGAGTGCGGGAGGGAGCACAGATACGCAGTATTTT. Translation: CAWSAGGSTDTQYF.

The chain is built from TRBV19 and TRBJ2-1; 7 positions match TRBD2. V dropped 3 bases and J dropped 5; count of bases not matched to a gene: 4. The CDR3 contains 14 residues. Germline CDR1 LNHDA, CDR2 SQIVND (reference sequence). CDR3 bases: TGTGCCAGTAGTATGAGTCTAGCGGACAATGAGCAGTTCTTC. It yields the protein CASSMSLADNEQFF.